This TCR beta chain was observed in a study of T cells in Graves' hyperthyroidism and ophthalmopathy. Amplification yielded TCR beta CDR3 regions, with RNA transcripts as the source. A first-round RT-PCR of the TCR CDR3 used the HTBI primer set. TCRdb used MiXCR to reprocess the multiplex PCR reads, holding one entry per CDR3 protein. Of more than 600,000 distinct CDR3 sequences in the sample, about a sixth were seen once. This clonotype was recorded many times. Its antigen is not identified. Exclusion of patients followed from uncontrolled infection, other autoimmune disease, pregnancy or lactation. The CDR3 runs 14 residues. V lost 6 bases and J lost 0, with 12 bases in between. Per the germline V gene, CDR1 is SGHRS and CDR2 is YFSETQ. Overall study findings and caveats: Blood also carried most thyroid clonotypes expanded above 0.001.

Sequencing used blood. The clonotype originates from a man younger than 35 with Graves' hyperthyroidism. This rearrangement joins TRBV5-1 to TRBJ1-1; D is undetermined. In nucleotides, the CDR3 is TGCGCCAGCAAGCATTCCGGGGTGAACACTGAAGCTTTCTTT. Translation gives CASKHSGVNTEAFF.